This T cell receptor beta chain was captured by sequencing in a study of immune evolution from preneoplasia to lung adenocarcinoma. The CDR3 has 13 amino acids. The germline V and J ends were trimmed by 0 bases and 9 bases, with 12 bases remaining between them. Germline CDR1 reads SQVTM; CDR2 reads ANQGSEA. The table came from immunoSEQ multiplex PCR; TCRdb's copy has only in-frame clones and leaves some out. The table records over 11,000 clones, 80% of them present only once. Between about 2014 and 2018, patients underwent resection in Japan or China. Two lung cancer pathologists independently confirmed each histologic diagnosis. Concerning this clone: Its target is unknown.

Findings and limits, study-wide: Normal lung had highest clonality; later lesions appeared denser, more diverse. From normal lung to invasive adenocarcinoma, top clone frequencies appeared to decrease.

The rearrangement joins TRBV29-1 to TRBJ2-4, with a weak D call TRBD2 (5 bases). The clonotype comes from an older person with lung adenocarcinoma. The specimen was FFPE minimally invasive lung adenocarcinoma tissue. CDR3 sequence reads: CSVEDTGRVIQYF. CDR3 coding DNA: TGCAGCGTTGAAGATACGGGAAGGGTCATTCAGTACTTC.